In this sample, the clone carrying this T cell receptor (beta chain) turned up many times. The data belong to a study of T cell repertoires in cytomegalovirus infection. One entry per CDR3 protein results from TCRdb running MiXCR on the reads. The sample shows around 440,000 distinct CDR3 sequences, approximately 10% of them seen only once. Unmatched junction bases numbered 12, after V lost 4 bases and J lost 9 bases. Per the germline V gene, CDR1 is MDHEN and CDR2 is SYDVKM. This CDR3 has 15 amino acids. The chain links TRBV28 to TRBJ2-1; 7 nucleotides agree with TRBD2. This TCR came from a human donor in good health (CMV status not recorded). Some clones in this sample may be carry-over from other donors' samples. Sequencing input: PBMCs. Here the CDR3 reads CASSSLGRDNPEQFF. The CDR3 DNA is TGTGCCAGCAGTTCTCTTGGGAGGGATAACCCTGAGCAGTTCTTC.